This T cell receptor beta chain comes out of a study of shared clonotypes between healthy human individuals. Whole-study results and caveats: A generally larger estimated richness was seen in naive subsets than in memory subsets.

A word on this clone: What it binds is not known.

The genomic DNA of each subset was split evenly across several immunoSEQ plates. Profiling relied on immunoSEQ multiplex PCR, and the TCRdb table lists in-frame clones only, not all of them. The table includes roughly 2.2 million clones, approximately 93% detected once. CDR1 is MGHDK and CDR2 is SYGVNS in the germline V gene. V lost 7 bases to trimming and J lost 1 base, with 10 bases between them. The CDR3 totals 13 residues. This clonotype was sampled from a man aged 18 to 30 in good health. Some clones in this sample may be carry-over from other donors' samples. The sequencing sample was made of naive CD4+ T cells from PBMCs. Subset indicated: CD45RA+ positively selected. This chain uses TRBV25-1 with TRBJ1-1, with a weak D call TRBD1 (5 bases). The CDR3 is CASKRQTNTEAFF. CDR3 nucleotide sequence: TGTGCCAGCAAAAGACAGACGAACACTGAAGCTTTCTTT. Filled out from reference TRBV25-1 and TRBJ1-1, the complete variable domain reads EADIYQTPRYLVIGTGKKITLECSQTMGHDKMYWYQQDPGMELHLIHYSYGVNSTEKGDLSSESTVSRIRTEHFPLTLESARPSHTSQYLCASKRQTNTEAFFGQGTRLTVV.